This TCR beta chain was identified in a study of T cell clones after liver transplantation. Study-level information: A pre-transplant mixed lymphocyte reaction with TCRbeta sequencing defined graft-donor-reactive clones followed in post-transplant blood. HCV positivity affected three of eight recipients; the rest lacked autoimmune or viral indications.

General study findings and limits: Conclusions were preliminary, with small, heterogeneous patient groups. A significant post-transplant drop in circulating graft-donor-reactive CD4 TCRbeta sequences occurred in most of the 8 subjects.

Some clones are missing from TCRdb's copy, which holds only in-frame ones; the method was immunoSEQ multiplex PCR. The sample holds under 20,000 clones, 75% to 85% seen once. To note about this clone: What it recognizes is unknown.

Germline V CDR1 and CDR2: SGHTA, FQGNSA. CDR3 size: 16 residues. The V end was cut by 5 bases, the J end by 7 bases, with 23 bases between. Material: CD8+ T cells from blood, obtained roughly 50 months after liver transplant. The sequence derives from a human patient who received a liver transplant. Some T cells may be provided by the graft donor. The J gene is TRBJ1-2, the V gene TRBV7-2; D gene unclear. The CDR3 region has the DNA TGTGCCAGCAGCCCCCGGAGTATGATAAGGGAGAGTGGCTACACCTTC. It codes for CASSPRSMIRESGYTF.